This is a list of T cell receptor beta chains from one sample in a study of cytomegalovirus exposure and HLA in healthy donors. Using immunoSEQ multiplex PCR, the repertoire was profiled, and TCRdb retains in-frame clones only, with some absent. Of around 140,000 clones listed, around four fifths are singletons. Sequencing was carried out using PBMCs. These receptors came from a man in his thirties or forties in good health and CMV-seropositive. The CDR3 runs from the conserved cysteine through the conserved F or W. Each record gives: D gene, V gene, J gene, clone size, CDR3 DNA, CDR3 protein. A D gene is named only where the DNA matches it firmly. Not all rows give a size; the values are once, few, many and, for expanded clones, a class.

D gene: .; V gene: TRBV15; J gene: TRBJ1-1; clone size: .; CDR3 DNA: TGTGCCACCAGCAGTGATCAAACGAGGCGAGAGGCTTTCTTT; CDR3 protein: CATSSDQTRREAFF
D gene: TRBD1; V gene: TRBV5-6; J gene: TRBJ1-2; clone size: .; CDR3 DNA: TGTGCCAGCAGCCTACTGACAGGGGGTTATGGCTACACCTTC; CDR3 protein: CASSLLTGGYGYTF
D gene: .; V gene: TRBV4-2; J gene: TRBJ2-1; clone size: .; CDR3 DNA: TGTGCCAGCAGCACTTCCTTAGAGCAGTTCTTC; CDR3 protein: CASSTSLEQFF
D gene: TRBD2; V gene: TRBV6-1; J gene: TRBJ2-5; clone size: .; CDR3 DNA: TGTGCCAGCAGTGACTTATTAGCGGGGCTCCAAGAGACCCAGTACTTC; CDR3 protein: CASSDLLAGLQETQYF
D gene: TRBD2; V gene: TRBV5-1; J gene: TRBJ2-1; clone size: .; CDR3 DNA: TGCGCCAGCGACTCCTCAGGGAGGGTACTCAATGAGCAGTTCTTC; CDR3 protein: CASDSSGRVLNEQFF
D gene: .; V gene: TRBV14; J gene: TRBJ1-1; clone size: .; CDR3 DNA: TGTGCCAGCAGCTTACTGCCGGGAGCCCAAGCTTTCTTT; CDR3 protein: CASSLLPGAQAFF
D gene: TRBD2; V gene: TRBV11-2; J gene: TRBJ2-7; clone size: .; CDR3 DNA: TGTGCCAGCAGCTTAACTCTGACTAGCGGAGCCTACGAGCAGTACTTC; CDR3 protein: CASSLTLTSGAYEQYF
D gene: TRBD2; V gene: TRBV28; J gene: TRBJ2-1; clone size: .; CDR3 DNA: TGTGCCAGCGGGGGTGGCGGGAGACACAATGAGCAGTTCTTC; CDR3 protein: CASGGGGRHNEQFF
D gene: TRBD2; V gene: TRBV13; J gene: TRBJ2-7; clone size: .; CDR3 DNA: TGTGCCAGCAGCTCGGGACTAGCGGGGGGGTACGAGCAGTACTTC; CDR3 protein: CASSSGLAGGYEQYF
D gene: .; V gene: TRBV5-1; J gene: TRBJ1-1; clone size: once; CDR3 DNA: TGCGCCAGCAGCTTGGCTGTGGGGGGCACTGAAGCTTTCTTT; CDR3 protein: CASSLAVGGTEAFF
D gene: .; V gene: TRBV25-1; J gene: TRBJ2-3; clone size: many; CDR3 DNA: TGTGCCAGCAGGGAAAAGCTGACGCAGTATTTT; CDR3 protein: CASREKLTQYF
D gene: TRBD2; V gene: TRBV7-8; J gene: TRBJ2-7; clone size: .; CDR3 DNA: TGTGCCAGCAGCTTCGGGGGGGCCAACTCCTACGAGCAGTACTTC; CDR3 protein: CASSFGGANSYEQYF
D gene: .; V gene: TRBV5-1; J gene: TRBJ1-1; clone size: .; CDR3 DNA: TGCGCCAGCAAGCCGAATGAAGAAACTGAAGCTTTCTTT; CDR3 protein: CASKPNEETEAFF
D gene: TRBD2; V gene: TRBV5-1; J gene: TRBJ2-1; clone size: .; CDR3 DNA: TGCGCCAGCAGCATAATAGCGGGGGTCGAGAATGAGCAGTTCTTC; CDR3 protein: CASSIIAGVENEQFF
D gene: .; V gene: TRBV6-1; J gene: TRBJ1-1; clone size: .; CDR3 DNA: TGTGCCAGCAGTGAAGTAGGGGGAGCTTTCTTT; CDR3 protein: CASSEVGGAFF
D gene: TRBD1; V gene: TRBV5-4; J gene: TRBJ2-7; clone size: .; CDR3 DNA: TGTGCCAGCAGCTTGATAGGGGGCGGCGAGCAGTACTTC; CDR3 protein: CASSLIGGGEQYF
D gene: .; V gene: TRBV28; J gene: TRBJ2-1; clone size: .; CDR3 DNA: TGTGCCAGCAGTCCTACAGCTTACAACGACAATGAGCAGTTCTTC; CDR3 protein: CASSPTAYNDNEQFF
D gene: TRBD2; V gene: TRBV5-4; J gene: TRBJ2-2; clone size: once; CDR3 DNA: TGTGCCAGCAGCCCCGGACTAGCGGGAGTAGGTACCGGGGAGCTGTTTTTT; CDR3 protein: CASSPGLAGVGTGELFF
D gene: TRBD1; V gene: TRBV18; J gene: TRBJ2-7; clone size: .; CDR3 DNA: TGTGCCAGCTCACCTCTGAATGGGATCCGACAGGGAGAGCAGTACTTC; CDR3 protein: CASSPLNGIRQGEQYF
D gene: .; V gene: TRBV6-1; J gene: TRBJ1-4; clone size: .; CDR3 DNA: TGTGCCAGCAGTGAATGGGGGGGGATTAATGAAAAACTGTTTTTT; CDR3 protein: CASSEWGGINEKLFF
D gene: TRBD2; V gene: TRBV27; J gene: TRBJ2-3; clone size: .; CDR3 DNA: TGTGCCAGCAGCCCCCGAGGGGCGGGGGGTCCCACAGATACGCAGTATTTT; CDR3 protein: CASSPRGAGGPTDTQYF
D gene: .; V gene: TRBV5-6; J gene: TRBJ1-1; clone size: few; CDR3 DNA: TGTGCCAGCAGCTTAAAGGGGATCTCGTCGAACACTGAAGCTTTCTTT; CDR3 protein: CASSLKGISSNTEAFF
D gene: TRBD2; V gene: TRBV6-5; J gene: TRBJ2-1; clone size: .; CDR3 DNA: TGTGCCAGCAGTTACGTGACTAGCGGGGGGAATGAGCAGTTCTTC; CDR3 protein: CASSYVTSGGNEQFF
D gene: .; V gene: TRBV19; J gene: TRBJ2-7; clone size: .; CDR3 DNA: TGTGCCAGTAGTGCTACGACGGGCTCCTACGAGCAGTACTTC; CDR3 protein: CASSATTGSYEQYF
D gene: TRBD1; V gene: TRBV29-1; J gene: TRBJ2-5; clone size: .; CDR3 DNA: TGCAGCGTTGATCGGACAGGGGGAGAGACCCAGTACTTC; CDR3 protein: CSVDRTGGETQYF
D gene: TRBD1; V gene: TRBV25-1; J gene: TRBJ1-2; clone size: .; CDR3 DNA: TGTGCCAGCAGTGAAGCCTCCGGGACAGACTATGGCTACACCTTC; CDR3 protein: CASSEASGTDYGYTF